Each of the 3 T cell receptor beta chains below was sequenced from the same sample in a study of naive and memory T cell subsets. Antigens for these TCRs are unknown. Two oligonucleotides, mixed equimolar, formed the beta constant-region primer covering TRBC1 and TRBC2. Ligated cDNA was amplified by four rounds of PCR with nested alpha and beta constant-region primers and SP2. A single record per CDR3 protein comes from TCRdb applying MiXCR to the UMI-ligation and nested PCR reads. The table has about 150,000 distinct CDR3 sequences, over 20% seen once; the top ten hold 0.11%. The study's findings and limits: Especially in CD8 cells, naive repertoires contained a few larger clonotypes, possibly CD45RA-re-expressing memory cells.

Source material: naive CD4+ T cells from blood. These receptors were obtained from a human donor in good health.

The chain carries TRBV20-1 and TRBJ2-7, with D uncertain. Looked up from germline, CDR1 is DFQATT and CDR2 is SNEGSKA (reference sequence). The CDR3 spans 12 residues. Trimming cost V 0 bases and J 2 bases, with 5 bases left between them. CDR3 amino acids: CSARDLPYEQYF. The CDR3 DNA sequence: TGCAGTGCTAGAGATCTTCCCTACGAGCAGTACTTC.

The V gene is TRBV7-2, the J gene TRBJ2-5; D might be TRBD2 (6 bases). The CDR3 has 16 residues. V lost 5 bases to trimming and J lost 2 bases, with 18 bases between them. CDR1 is SGHTA, CDR2 FQGNSA, per germline. The CDR3 loop reads CASSPRDSQSQETQYF. In DNA form, the CDR3 reads TGTGCCAGCAGCCCCCGGGACTCTCAATCACAAGAGACCCAGTACTTC.

This clonotype was seen more than once but under ten times. The CDR3 DNA is TGTGCCAGCAGTTTTAGAACAGGATTATACCCCTACGAGCAGTACTTC. Protein: CASSFRTGLYPYEQYF. The chain carries TRBV28 and TRBJ2-7; D possibly corresponds to TRBD1 (5 bases). The germline CDR1 and CDR2 sequences are MDHEN and SYDVKM. This CDR3 is built from 16 residues. The V end was cut by 3 bases, the J end by 2 bases, with 17 bases between. The full variable domain, completed using reference TRBV28 and TRBJ2-7, is DVKVTQSSRYLVKRTGEKVFLECVQDMDHENMFWYRQDPGLGLRLIYFSYDVKMKEKGDIPEGYSVSREKKERFSLILESASTNQTSMYLCASSFRTGLYPYEQYFGPGTRLTVT.